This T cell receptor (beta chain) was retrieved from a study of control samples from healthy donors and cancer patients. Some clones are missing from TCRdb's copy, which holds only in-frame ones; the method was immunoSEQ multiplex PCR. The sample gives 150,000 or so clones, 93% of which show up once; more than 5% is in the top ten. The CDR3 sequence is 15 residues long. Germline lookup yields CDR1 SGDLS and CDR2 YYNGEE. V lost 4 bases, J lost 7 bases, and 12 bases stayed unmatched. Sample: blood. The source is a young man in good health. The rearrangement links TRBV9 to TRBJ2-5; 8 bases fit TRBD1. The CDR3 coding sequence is TGTGCCAGCAGCCCACAGACAGGGGCAACAGGGACCCAGTACTTC. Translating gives CASSPQTGATGTQYF.